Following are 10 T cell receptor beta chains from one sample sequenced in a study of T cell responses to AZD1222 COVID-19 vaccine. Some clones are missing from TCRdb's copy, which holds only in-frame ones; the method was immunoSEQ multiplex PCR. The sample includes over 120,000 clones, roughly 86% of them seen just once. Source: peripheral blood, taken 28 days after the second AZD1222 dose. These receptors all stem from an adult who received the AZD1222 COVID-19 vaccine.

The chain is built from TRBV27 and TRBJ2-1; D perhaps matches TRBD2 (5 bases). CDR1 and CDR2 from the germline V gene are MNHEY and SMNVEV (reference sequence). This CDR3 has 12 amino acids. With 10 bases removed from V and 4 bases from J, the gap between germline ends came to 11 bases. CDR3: CATKSGYNEQFF. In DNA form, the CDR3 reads TGTGCCACCAAAAGCGGTTACAATGAGCAGTTCTTC.

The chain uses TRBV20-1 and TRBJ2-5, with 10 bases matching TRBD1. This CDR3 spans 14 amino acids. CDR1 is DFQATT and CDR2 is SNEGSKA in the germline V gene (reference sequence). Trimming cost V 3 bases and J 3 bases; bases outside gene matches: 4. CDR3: CSASRGQGKETQYF. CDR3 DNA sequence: TGCAGTGCTAGTAGGGGACAGGGGAAAGAGACCCAGTACTTC.

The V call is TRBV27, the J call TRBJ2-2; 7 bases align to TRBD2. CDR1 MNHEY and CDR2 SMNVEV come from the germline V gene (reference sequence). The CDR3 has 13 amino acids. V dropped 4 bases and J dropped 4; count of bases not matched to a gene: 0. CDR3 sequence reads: CASSWGGTGELFF. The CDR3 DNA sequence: TGTGCCAGCAGTTGGGGGGGCACCGGGGAGCTGTTTTTT.

Here the CDR3 reads CASSLRRGQGPYNEQFF. Written as DNA, the CDR3 is TGTGCCAGCAGCTTAAGGCGGGGACAGGGACCCTACAATGAGCAGTTCTTC. The rearrangement links TRBV7-2 to TRBJ2-1; 9 bases are shared with TRBD1. V was clipped by 2 bases and J by 2 bases; unmatched bases: 7. Germline CDR1 is SGHTA and CDR2 is FQGNSA. The CDR3 totals 17 residues.

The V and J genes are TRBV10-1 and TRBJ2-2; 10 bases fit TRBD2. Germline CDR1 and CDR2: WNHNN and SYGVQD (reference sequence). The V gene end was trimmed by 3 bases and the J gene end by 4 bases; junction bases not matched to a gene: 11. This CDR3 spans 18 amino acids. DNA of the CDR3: TGCGCCAGCAGTGATAATAGCGGGGGGATCTATGGCACCGGGGAGCTGTTTTTT. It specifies CASSDNSGGIYGTGELFF.

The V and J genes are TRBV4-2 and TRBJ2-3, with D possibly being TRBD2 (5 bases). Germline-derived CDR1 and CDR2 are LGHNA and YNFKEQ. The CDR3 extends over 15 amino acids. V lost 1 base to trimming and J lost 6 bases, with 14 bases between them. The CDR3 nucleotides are TGTGCCAGCAGCCAAGGAGCGGTGGTGTGGGATACGCAGTATTTT. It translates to CASSQGAVVWDTQYF.

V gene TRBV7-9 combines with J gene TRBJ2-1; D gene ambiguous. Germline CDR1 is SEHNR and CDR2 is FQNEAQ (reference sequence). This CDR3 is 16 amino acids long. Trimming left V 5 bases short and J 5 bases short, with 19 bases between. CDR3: CASSPKVGSQNNEQFF. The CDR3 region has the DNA TGTGCCAGCAGCCCGAAGGTGGGAAGCCAAAACAATGAGCAGTTCTTC.

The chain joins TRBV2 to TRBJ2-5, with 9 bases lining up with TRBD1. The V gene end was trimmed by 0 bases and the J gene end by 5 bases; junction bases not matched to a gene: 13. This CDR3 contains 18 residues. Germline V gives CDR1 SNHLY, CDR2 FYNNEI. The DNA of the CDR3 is TGTGCCAGCAGTGAAGCGCTCGGGACAGGGCCGCCGGAGGAGACCCAGTACTTC. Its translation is CASSEALGTGPPEETQYF. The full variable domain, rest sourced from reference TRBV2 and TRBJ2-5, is EPEVTQTPSHQVTQMGQEVILRCVPISNHLYFYWYRQILGQKVEFLVSFYNNEISEKSEIFDDQFSVERPDGSNFTLKIRSTKLEDSAMYFCASSEALGTGPPEETQYFGPGTRLLVL.

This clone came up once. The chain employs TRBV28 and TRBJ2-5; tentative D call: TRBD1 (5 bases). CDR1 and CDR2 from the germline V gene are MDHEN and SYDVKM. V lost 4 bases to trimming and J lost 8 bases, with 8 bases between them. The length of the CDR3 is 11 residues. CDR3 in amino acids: CASSSGQTQYF. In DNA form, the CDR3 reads TGTGCCAGCAGTTCCGGACAAACCCAGTACTTC.

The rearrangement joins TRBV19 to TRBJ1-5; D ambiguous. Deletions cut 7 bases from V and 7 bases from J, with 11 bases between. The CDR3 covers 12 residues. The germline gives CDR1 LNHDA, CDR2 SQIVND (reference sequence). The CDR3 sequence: CASKSTGQPQHF. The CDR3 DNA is TGTGCCAGTAAGAGTACCGGGCAGCCCCAGCATTTT.